This T cell receptor (beta chain) was sequenced in a study of T-cell memory formation after mild COVID-19. Study findings and constraints: Day 37-peaking second-wave clones had unconfirmed SARS-CoV-2 specificity. Some SARS-CoV-2-responding clones were already detected in memory before infection.

MiXCR, run by TCRdb on the 5' RACE reads, gives a single entry per CDR3 protein. The data hold around 500,000 distinct CDR3 sequences, with about 20% observed a single time. V shed 9 bases and J 2 bases; nucleotides not matched to a gene: 14. The CDR3 has 16 residues. Germline lookup yields CDR1 SNHLY and CDR2 FYNNEI. A remark on this clonotype: The target antigen is unknown.

The V call is TRBV2, the J call TRBJ1-2, with 8 bases lining up with TRBD1. This TCR derives from an adult woman who had mild COVID-19 (a few samples of this study predate the infection). Cell type and time point are not known. Sequencing was carried out using PBMCs or a T cell subset sorted from them (not recorded which). CDR3 in amino acids: CARLRTGLDSNYGYTF. CDR3 nucleotides: TGTGCCAGATTGAGGACAGGGTTAGATTCAAACTATGGCTACACCTTC.